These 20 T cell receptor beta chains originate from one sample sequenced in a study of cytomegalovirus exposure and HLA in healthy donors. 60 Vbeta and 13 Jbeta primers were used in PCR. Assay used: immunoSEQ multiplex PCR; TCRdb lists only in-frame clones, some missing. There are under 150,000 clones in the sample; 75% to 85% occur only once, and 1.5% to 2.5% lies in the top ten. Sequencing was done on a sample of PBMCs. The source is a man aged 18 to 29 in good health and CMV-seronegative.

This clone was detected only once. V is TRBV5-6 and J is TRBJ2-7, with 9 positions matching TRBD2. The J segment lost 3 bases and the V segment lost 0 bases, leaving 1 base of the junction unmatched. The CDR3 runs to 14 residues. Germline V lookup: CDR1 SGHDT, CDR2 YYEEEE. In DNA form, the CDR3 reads TGTGCCAGCAGCTTGGGACTAGCGGACTACGAGCAGTACTTC. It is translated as CASSLGLADYEQYF.

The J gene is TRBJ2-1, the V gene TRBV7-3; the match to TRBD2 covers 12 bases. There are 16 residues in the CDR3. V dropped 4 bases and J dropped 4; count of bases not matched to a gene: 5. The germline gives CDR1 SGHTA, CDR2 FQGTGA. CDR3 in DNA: TGTGCCAGCAGCTCGCGGACTAGCGGGGAATACAATGAGCAGTTCTTC. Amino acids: CASSSRTSGEYNEQFF.

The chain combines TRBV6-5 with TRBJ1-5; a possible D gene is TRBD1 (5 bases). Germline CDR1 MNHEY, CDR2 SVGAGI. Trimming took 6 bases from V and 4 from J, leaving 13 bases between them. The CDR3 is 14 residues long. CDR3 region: CASSVDRPNQPQHF. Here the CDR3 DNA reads TGTGCCAGCAGCGTTGACAGACCAAATCAGCCCCAGCATTTT.

Here the CDR3 reads CASSRRELNYGYTF. The CDR3 DNA is TGCGCCAGCAGCCGACGGGAGCTTAACTATGGCTACACCTTC. The chain has TRBV5-1 and TRBJ1-2; D call uncertain. Germline assignment: CDR1 SGHRS and CDR2 YFSETQ. The CDR3 spans 14 residues. The V end lost 4 bases, the J end lost 1 base, and 11 bases lay between the germline ends.

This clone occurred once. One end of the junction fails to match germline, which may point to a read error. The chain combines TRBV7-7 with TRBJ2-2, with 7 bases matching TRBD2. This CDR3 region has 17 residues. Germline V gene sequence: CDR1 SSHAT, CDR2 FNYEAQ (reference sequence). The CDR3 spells CASSPHGRGSNTGELFF. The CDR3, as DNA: TGTGCTAGCAGCCCCCACGGGCGGGGGTCGAACACCGGGGAGCTGTTTTTT.

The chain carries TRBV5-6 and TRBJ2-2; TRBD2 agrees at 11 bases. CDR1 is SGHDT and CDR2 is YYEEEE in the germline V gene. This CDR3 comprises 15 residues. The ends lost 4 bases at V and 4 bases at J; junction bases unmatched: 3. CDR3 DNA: TGTGCCAGCAGCCCGCTAGCGGGAGGCACCGGGGAGCTGTTTTTT. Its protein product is CASSPLAGGTGELFF.

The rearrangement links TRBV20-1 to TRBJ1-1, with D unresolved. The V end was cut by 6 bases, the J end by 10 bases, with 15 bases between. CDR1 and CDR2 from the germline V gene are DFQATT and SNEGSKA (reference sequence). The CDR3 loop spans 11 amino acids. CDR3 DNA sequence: TGCAGTGCCGAAGCCCCGCAGCGAGCTTTCTTT. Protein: CSAEAPQRAFF.

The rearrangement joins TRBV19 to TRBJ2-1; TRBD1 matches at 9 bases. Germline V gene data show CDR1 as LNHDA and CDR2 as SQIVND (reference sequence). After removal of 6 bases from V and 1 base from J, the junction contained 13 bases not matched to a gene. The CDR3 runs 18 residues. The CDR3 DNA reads TGTGCCAGTAGGGCCCTCGGACAGGGGAATAGATCCTACAATGAGCAGTTCTTC. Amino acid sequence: CASRALGQGNRSYNEQFF.

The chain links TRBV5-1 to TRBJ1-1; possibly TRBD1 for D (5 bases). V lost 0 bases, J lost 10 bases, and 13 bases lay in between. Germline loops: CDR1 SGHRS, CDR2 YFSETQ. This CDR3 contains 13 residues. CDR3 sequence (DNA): TGCGCCAGCAGCTTGGTGGCAGGGCGTGGAGCTTTCTTT. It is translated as CASSLVAGRGAFF.

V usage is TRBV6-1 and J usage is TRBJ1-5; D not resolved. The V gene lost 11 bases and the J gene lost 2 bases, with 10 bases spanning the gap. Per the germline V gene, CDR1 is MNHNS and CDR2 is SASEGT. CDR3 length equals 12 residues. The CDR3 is CAVAWGNQPQHF. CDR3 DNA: TGTGCCGTAGCCTGGGGCAATCAGCCCCAGCATTTT.

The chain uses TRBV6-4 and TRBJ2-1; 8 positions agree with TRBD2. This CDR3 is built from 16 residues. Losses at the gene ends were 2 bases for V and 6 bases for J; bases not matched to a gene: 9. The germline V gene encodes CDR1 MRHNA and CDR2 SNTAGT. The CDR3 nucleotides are TGTGCCAGCAGTGACGGGGTGGCTAGCGGGCCCAATGAGCAGTTCTTC. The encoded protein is CASSDGVASGPNEQFF.

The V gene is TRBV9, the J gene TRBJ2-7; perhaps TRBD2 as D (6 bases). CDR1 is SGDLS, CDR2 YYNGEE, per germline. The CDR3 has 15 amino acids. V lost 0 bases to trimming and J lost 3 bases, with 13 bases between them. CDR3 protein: CASSVATGVYYEQYF. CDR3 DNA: TGTGCCAGCAGCGTAGCTACGGGGGTCTACTACGAGCAGTACTTC.

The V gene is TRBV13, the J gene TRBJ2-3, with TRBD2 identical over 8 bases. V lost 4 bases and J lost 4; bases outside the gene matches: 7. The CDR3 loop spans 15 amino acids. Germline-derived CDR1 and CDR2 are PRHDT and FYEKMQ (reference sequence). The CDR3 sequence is CASSYQAGASDTQYF. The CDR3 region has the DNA TGTGCCAGCAGCTACCAAGCGGGAGCCTCAGATACGCAGTATTTT.

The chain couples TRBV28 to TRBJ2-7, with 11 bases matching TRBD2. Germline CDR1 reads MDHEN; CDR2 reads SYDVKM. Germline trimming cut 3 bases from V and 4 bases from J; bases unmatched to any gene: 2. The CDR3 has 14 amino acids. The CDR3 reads CASSFRTSGYEQYF. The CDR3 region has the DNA TGTGCCAGCAGTTTCCGGACTAGCGGGTACGAGCAGTACTTC.

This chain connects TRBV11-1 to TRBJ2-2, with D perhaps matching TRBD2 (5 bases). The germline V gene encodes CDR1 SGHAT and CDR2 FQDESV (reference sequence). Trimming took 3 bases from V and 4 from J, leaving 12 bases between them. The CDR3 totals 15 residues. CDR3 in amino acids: CASSFEGLGTGELFF. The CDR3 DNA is TGTGCCAGCAGCTTTGAGGGCCTAGGCACCGGGGAGCTGTTTTTT.

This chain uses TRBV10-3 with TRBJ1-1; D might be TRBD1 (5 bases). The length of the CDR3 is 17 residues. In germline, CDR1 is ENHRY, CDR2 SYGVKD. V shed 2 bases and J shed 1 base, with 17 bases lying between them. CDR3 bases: TGTGCCATCAGTGAGAACAAGTGGGGGGTTCAGAACACTGAAGCTTTCTTT. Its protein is CAISENKWGVQNTEAFF.

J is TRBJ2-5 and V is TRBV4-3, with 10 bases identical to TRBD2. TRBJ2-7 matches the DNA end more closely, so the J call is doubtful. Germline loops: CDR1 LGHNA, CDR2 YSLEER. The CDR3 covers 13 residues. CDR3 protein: CASSPSGSYEQYF. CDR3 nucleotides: TGCGCCAGCAGCCCTAGCGGGAGTTACGAGCAGTACTTC.

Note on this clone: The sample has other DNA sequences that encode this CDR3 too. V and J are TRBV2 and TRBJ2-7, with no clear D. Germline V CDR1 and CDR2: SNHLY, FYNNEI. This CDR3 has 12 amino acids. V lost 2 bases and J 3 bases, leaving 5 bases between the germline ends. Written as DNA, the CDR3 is TGTGCCAGCAGTGAACAGAACTACGAGCAGTACTTC. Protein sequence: CASSEQNYEQYF. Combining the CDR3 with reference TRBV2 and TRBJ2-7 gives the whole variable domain EPEVTQTPSHQVTQMGQEVILRCVPISNHLYFYWYRQILGQKVEFLVSFYNNEISEKSEIFDDQFSVERPDGSNFTLKIRSTKLEDSAMYFCASSEQNYEQYFGPGTRLTVT.

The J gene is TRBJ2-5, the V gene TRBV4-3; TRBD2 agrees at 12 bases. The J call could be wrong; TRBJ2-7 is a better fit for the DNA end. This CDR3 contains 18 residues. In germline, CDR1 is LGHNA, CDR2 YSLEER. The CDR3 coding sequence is TGCGCCAGCAGCCAAGATACGGCTAGCGGGGGGGGCCTCTACGAGCAGTACTTC. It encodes CASSQDTASGGGLYEQYF.

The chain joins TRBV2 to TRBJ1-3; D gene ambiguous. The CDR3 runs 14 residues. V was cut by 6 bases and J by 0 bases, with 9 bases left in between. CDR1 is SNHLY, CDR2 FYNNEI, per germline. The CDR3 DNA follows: TGTGCCAGCAGAGTAGAGAGCTCTGGAAACACCATATATTTT. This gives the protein CASRVESSGNTIYF. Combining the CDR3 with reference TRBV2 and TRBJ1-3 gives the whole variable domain EPEVTQTPSHQVTQMGQEVILRCVPISNHLYFYWYRQILGQKVEFLVSFYNNEISEKSEIFDDQFSVERPDGSNFTLKIRSTKLEDSAMYFCASRVESSGNTIYFGEGSWLTVV.